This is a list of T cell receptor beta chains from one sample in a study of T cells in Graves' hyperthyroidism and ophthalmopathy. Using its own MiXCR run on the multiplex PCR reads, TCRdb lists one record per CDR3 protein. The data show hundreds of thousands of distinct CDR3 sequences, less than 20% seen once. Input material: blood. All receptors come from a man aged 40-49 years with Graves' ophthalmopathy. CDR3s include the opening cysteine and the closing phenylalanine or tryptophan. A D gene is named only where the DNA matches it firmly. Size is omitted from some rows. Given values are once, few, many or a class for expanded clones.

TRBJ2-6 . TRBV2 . TGTGCCAGCGGAGGTCGCTCTGGGGCCAACGTCCTGACTTTC CASGGRSGANVLTF
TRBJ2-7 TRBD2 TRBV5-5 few TGTGCCAGCAGCTTGGTGCTAGCGGGAGGCGAGCAGTACTTC CASSLVLAGGEQYF
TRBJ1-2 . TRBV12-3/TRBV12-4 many TGTGCCAGCACCTCCGGAAGGGGCTACACCTTC CASTSGRGYTF
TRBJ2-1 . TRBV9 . TGTGCCAGCAGCGTCAGGGGGGACTCCTACAATGAGCAGTTCTTC CASSVRGDSYNEQFF
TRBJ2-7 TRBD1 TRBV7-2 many TGTGCCAGCAGCTCACACCCCGAGACAGGGGTGTACGAGCAGTACTTC CASSSHPETGVYEQYF
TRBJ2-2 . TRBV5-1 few TGCGCCAGCAGCTTGAGTCAGACGAACACCGGGGAGCTGTTTTTT CASSLSQTNTGELFF
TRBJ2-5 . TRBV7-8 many TGTGCCAGCAGCTTAGTCCGGGGCGGAGAGACCCAGTACTTC CASSLVRGGETQYF
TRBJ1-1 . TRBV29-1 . TGCAGCGTTAACACTCAGAACACTGAAGCTTTCTTT CSVNTQNTEAFF
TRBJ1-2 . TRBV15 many TGTGCCACCAGCAGAGTCGGCAGGGAAGGTGGCTACACCTTC CATSRVGREGGYTF
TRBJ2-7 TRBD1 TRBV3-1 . TGTGCCAGCAGCCCCTGGGACAGGGGTTACGAGCAGTACTTC CASSPWDRGYEQYF
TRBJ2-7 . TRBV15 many TGTGCCACCAGCAGAGATTGGGGGGACGAGCAGTACTTC CATSRDWGDEQYF
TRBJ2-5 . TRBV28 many TGTGCCAGCAGTTTCGAGGCAGTGGGAACAGAGACCCAGTACTTC CASSFEAVGTETQYF
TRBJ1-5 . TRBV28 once TGTGCCAGCAAGAGGGGGGACAATCAGCCCCAGCATTTT CASKRGDNQPQHF
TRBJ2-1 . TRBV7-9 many TGTGCCAGCAGCACCAATTCTCGCTCCTACAATGAGCAGTTCTTC CASSTNSRSYNEQFF
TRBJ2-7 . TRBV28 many TGTGCCAGCAGAATCGGGACTCGAACCTACGAGCAGTACTTC CASRIGTRTYEQYF
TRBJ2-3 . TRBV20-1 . TGCAGTGCTAGAGCTCCCCCAGTGGGAGTGGATACGCAGTATTTT CSARAPPVGVDTQYF
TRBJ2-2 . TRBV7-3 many TGTGCCAGCAGCTTGGGGTCTCCCGGCGGGGAGCTGTTTTTT CASSLGSPGGELFF
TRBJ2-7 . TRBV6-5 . TGTGCCAGCAGTTACTATGGAGGGGACTACGAGCAGTACTTC CASSYYGGDYEQYF
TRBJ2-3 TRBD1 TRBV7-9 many TGTGCCAGCAGACCCGGGACAGGGAGCACAGATACGCAGTATTTT CASRPGTGSTDTQYF
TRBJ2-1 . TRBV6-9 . TGTGCCAGCAGTTACGGTTCACGGCTGTTCTTC CASSYGSRLFF
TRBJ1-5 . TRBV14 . TGTGCCAGCAGCCATTCAGGGGGCAATCAGCCCCAGCATTTT CASSHSGGNQPQHF
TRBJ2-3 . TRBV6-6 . TGTGCCAGCAGTTACGTAGGACCCACAGATACGCAGTATTTT CASSYVGPTDTQYF